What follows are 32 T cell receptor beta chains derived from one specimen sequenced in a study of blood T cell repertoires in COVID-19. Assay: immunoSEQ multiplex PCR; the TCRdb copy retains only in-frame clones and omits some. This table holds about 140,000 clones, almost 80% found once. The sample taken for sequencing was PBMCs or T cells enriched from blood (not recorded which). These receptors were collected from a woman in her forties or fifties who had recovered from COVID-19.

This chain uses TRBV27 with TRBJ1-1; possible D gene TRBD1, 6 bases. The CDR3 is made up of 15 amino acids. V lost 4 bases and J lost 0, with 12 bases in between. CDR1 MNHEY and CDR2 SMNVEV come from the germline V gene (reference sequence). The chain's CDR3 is CASSSRTGMNTEAFF. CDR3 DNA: TGTGCCAGCAGTTCCAGAACAGGGATGAACACTGAAGCTTTCTTT.

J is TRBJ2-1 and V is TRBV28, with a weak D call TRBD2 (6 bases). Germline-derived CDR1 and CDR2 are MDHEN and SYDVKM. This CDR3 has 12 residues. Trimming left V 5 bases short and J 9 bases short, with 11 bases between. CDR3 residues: CASSQTRGEQFF. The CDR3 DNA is TGTGCCAGCAGTCAGACTAGGGGTGAGCAGTTCTTC.

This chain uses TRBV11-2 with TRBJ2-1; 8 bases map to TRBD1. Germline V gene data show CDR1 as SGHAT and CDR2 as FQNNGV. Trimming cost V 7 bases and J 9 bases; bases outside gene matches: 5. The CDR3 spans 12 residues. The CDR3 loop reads CASIDRGGEQFF. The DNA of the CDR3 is TGTGCCAGCATCGACAGGGGAGGTGAGCAGTTCTTC.

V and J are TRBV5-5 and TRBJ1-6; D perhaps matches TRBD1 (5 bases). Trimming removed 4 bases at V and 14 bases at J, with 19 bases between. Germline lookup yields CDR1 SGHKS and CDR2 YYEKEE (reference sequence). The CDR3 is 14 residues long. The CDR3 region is CASSTGLLDVALHF. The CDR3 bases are TGTGCCAGCAGCACGGGACTGCTGGACGTGGCCCTCCACTTT.

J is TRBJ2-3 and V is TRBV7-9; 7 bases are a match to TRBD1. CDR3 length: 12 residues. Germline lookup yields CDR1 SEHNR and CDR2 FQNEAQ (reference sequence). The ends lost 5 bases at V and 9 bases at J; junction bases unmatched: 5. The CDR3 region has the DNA TGTGCCAGCAGCCTGACAGGGAACACGCAGTATTTT. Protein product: CASSLTGNTQYF.

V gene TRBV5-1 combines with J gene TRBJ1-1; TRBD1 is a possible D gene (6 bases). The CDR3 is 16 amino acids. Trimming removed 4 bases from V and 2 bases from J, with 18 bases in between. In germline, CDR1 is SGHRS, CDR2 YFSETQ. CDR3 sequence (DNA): TGCGCCAGCAGCCCGGGCTGGGACACGTCAAACACTGAAGCTTTCTTT. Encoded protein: CASSPGWDTSNTEAFF.

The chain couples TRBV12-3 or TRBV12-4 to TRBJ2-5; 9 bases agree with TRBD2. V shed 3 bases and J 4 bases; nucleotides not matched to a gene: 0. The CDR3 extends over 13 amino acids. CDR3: CASSLRGGETQYF. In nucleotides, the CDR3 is TGTGCCAGCAGTTTGCGGGGGGGAGAGACCCAGTACTTC.

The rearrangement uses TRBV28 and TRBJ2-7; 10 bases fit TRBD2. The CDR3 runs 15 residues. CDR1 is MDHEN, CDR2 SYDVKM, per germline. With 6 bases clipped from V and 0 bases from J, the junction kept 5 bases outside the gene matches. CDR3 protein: CASRRTSGISYEQYF. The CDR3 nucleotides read TGTGCCAGCAGGAGGACTAGCGGAATCTCCTACGAGCAGTACTTC.

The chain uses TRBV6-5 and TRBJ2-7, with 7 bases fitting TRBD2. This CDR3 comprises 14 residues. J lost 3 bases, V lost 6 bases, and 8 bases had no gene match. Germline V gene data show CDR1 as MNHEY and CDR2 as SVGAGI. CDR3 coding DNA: TGTGCCAGCAGCCTGGGGGGGAGGGTCTACGAGCAGTACTTC. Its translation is CASSLGGRVYEQYF.

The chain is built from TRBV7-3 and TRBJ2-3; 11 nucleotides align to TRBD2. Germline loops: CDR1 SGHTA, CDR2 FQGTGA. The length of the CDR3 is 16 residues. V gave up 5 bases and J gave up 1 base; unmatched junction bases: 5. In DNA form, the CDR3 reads TGTGCCAGCAGCCCCCGACTAGCGGGACGCACAGATACGCAGTATTTT. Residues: CASSPRLAGRTDTQYF.

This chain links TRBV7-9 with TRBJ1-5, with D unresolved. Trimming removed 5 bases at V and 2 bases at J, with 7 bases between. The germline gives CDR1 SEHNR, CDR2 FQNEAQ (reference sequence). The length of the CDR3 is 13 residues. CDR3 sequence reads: CASSIRGNQPQHF. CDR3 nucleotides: TGTGCCAGCAGCATTCGGGGCAATCAGCCCCAGCATTTT.

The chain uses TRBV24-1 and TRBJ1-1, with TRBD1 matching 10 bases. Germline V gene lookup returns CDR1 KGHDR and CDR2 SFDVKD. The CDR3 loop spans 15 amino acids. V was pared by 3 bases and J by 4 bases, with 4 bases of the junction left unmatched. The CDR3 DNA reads TGTGCCACCAGTGATCCGGGACAGGGGACCACTGAAGCTTTCTTT. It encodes CATSDPGQGTTEAFF.

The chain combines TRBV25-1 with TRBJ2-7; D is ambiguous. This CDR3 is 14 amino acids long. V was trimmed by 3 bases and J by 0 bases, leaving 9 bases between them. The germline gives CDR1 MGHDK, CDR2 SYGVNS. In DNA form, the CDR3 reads TGTGCCAGCAGTGACCCGACTCACTCCTACGAGCAGTACTTC. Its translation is CASSDPTHSYEQYF.

The CDR3 loop is CASSDSRRWQGNGNTIYF. The CDR3 DNA is TGTGCCAGCAGTGACTCGAGGCGTTGGCAGGGGAATGGAAACACCATATATTTT. This rearrangement joins TRBV6-4 to TRBJ1-3; D may be TRBD1 (6 bases). V shed 0 bases and J shed 3 bases, with 18 bases lying between them. Germline assignment: CDR1 MRHNA and CDR2 SNTAGT. The CDR3 covers 18 residues.

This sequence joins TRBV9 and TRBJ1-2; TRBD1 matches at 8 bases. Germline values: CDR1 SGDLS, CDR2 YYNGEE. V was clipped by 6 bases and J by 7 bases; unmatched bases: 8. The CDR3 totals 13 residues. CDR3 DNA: TGTGCCAGCACCCAGGGGGCAGGGGCTGGCTACACCTTC. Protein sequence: CASTQGAGAGYTF.

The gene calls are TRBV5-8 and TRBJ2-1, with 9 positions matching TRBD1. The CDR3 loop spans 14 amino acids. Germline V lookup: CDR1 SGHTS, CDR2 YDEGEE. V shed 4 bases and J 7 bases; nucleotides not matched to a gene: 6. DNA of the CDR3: TGTGCCAGCAGCGCCGGGACAGGGTCGAATGAGCAGTTCTTC. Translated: CASSAGTGSNEQFF.

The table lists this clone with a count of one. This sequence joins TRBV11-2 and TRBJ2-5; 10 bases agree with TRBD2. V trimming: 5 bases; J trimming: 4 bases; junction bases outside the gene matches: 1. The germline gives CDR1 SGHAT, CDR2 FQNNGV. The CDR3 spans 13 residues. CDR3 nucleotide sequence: TGTGCCAGCAGCGTAGCGGGGGGAGAGACCCAGTACTTC. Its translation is CASSVAGGETQYF.

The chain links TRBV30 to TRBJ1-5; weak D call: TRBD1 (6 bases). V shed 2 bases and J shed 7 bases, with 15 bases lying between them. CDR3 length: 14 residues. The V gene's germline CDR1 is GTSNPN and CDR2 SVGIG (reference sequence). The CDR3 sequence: CAWSLGQGQQPQHF. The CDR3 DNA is TGTGCCTGGAGTCTCGGTCAGGGGCAACAGCCCCAGCATTTT.

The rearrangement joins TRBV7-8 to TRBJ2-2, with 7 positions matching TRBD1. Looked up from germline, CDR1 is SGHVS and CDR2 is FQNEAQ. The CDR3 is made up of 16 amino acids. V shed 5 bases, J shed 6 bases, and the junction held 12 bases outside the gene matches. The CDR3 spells CASSRGVTGNPGELFF. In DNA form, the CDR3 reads TGTGCCAGCAGCCGAGGGGTGACAGGGAATCCCGGGGAGCTGTTTTTT.

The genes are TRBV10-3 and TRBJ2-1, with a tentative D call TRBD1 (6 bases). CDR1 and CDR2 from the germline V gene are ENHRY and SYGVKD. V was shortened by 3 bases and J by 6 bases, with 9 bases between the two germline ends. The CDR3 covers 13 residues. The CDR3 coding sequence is TGTGCCATCAGTGACCTAGGGGGCAATGAGCAGTTCTTC. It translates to CAISDLGGNEQFF.

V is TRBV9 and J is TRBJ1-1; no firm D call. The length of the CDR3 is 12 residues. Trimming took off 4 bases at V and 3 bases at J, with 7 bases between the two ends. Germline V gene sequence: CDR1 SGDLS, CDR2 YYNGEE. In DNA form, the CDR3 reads TGTGCCAGCAGCCCCCGGGACACTGAAGCTTTCTTT. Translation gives CASSPRDTEAFF.

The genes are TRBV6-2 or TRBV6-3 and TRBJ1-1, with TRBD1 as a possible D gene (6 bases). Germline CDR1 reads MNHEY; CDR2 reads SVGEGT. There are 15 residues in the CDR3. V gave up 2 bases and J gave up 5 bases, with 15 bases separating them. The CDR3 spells CASSYPTGPRTEAFF. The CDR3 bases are TGTGCCAGCAGTTACCCGACAGGCCCAAGGACTGAAGCTTTCTTT.

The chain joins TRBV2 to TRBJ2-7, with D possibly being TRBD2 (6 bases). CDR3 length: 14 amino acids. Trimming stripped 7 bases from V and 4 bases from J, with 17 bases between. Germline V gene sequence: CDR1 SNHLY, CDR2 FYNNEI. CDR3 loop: CASILPGLEYEQYF. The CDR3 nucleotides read TGTGCCAGCATTCTACCGGGACTGGAATACGAGCAGTACTTC.

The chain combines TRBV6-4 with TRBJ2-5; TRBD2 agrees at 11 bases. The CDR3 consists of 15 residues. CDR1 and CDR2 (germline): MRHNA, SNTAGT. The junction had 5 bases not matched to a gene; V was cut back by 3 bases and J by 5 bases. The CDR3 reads CASSESTSGTETQYF. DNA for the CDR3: TGTGCCAGCAGTGAATCGACTAGCGGGACTGAGACCCAGTACTTC.

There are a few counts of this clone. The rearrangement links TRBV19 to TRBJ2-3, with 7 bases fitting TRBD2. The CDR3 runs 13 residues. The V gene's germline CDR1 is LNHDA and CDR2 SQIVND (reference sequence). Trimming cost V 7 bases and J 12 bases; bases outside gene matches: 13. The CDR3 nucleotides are TGTGCCAGTACCCGGGTATGGGGCGGGAGTCAGTATTTT. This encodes CASTRVWGGSQYF.

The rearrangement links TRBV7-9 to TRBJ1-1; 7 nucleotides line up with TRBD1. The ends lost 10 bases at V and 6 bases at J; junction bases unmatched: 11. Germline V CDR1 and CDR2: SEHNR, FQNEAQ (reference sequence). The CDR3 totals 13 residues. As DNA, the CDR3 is TGTGCCACTCTGGCAGGGGGTTTGGCTGAAGCTTTCTTT. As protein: CATLAGGLAEAFF. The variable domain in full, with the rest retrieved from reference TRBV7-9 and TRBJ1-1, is DTGVSQNPRHKITKRGQNVTFRCDPISEHNRLYWYRQTLGQGPEFLTYFQNEAQLEKSRLLSDRFSAERPKGSFSTLEIQRTEQGDSAMYLCATLAGGLAEAFFGQGTRLTVV.

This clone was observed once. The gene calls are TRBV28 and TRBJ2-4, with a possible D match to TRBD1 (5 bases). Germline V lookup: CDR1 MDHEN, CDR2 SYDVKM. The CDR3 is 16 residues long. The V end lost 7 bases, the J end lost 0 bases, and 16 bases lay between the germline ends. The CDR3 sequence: CASKDPGALAKNIQYF. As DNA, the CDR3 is TGTGCCAGCAAGGACCCTGGGGCCCTAGCCAAAAACATTCAGTACTTC.

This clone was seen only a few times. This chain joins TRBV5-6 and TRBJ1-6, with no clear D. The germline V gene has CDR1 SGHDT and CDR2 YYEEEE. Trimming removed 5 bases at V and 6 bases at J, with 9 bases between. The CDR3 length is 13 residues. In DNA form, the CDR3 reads TGTGCCAGCAGTCGGGAAGGTAATTCACCCCTCCACTTT. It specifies CASSREGNSPLHF.

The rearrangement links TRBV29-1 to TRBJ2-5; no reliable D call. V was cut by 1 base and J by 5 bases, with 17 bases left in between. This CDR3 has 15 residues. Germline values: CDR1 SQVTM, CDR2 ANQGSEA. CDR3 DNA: TGCAGCGTTGAAGGACGGGTGGTCCCCCGGGAGACCCAGTACTTC. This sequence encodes CSVEGRVVPRETQYF. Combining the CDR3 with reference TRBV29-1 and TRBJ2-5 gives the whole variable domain SAVISQKPSRDICQRGTSLTIQCQVDSQVTMMFWYRQQPGQSLTLIATANQGSEATYESGFVIDKFPISRPNLTFSTLTVSNMSPEDSSIYLCSVEGRVVPRETQYFGPGTRLLVL.

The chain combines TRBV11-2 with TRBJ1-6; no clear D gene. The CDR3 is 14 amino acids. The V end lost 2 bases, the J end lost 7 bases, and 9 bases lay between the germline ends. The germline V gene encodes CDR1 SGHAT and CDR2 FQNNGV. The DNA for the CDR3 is TGTGCCAGCAGCTTAAGTTCTCGGAATTCACCCCTCCACTTT. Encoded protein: CASSLSSRNSPLHF.

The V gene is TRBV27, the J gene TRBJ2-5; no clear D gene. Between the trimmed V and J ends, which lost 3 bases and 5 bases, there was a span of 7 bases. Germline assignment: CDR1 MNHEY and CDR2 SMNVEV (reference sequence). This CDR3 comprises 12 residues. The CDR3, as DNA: TGTGCCAGCAGTTTTCCGGGTGAGACCCAGTACTTC. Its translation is CASSFPGETQYF.

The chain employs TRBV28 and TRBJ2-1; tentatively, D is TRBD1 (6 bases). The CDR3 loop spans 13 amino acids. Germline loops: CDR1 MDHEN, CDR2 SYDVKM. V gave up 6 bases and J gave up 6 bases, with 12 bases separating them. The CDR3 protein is CASRHSDSNEQFF. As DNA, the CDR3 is TGTGCCAGCAGGCATTCGGACAGCAATGAGCAGTTCTTC.